This TCR beta chain is drawn from a study of blood T cells in healthy people across ages. With respect to this clonotype: The DNA is omitted, as the CDR3 cannot be located on it reliably, and the CDR3 follows TCRdb's listing.

Alongside a J-beta primer mix, a sample-barcoded 5' primer served in a second PCR lasting about 6 to 11 cycles. TCRdb fed the 5' RACE reads into MiXCR, producing one record per CDR3 protein. The data show approximately 820,000 distinct CDR3 sequences, approximately 48% seen once. CDR1 is SQVTM, CDR2 ANQGSEA, per germline. The CDR3 adds up to 15 amino acids, both ends counted. This clonotype was sampled from a man aged 55 to 70 in good health. This sequence joins TRBV29-1 and TRBJ1-2. Sequencing was performed on blood. The CDR3 sequence: CSAIPRGGGNYGCTF.